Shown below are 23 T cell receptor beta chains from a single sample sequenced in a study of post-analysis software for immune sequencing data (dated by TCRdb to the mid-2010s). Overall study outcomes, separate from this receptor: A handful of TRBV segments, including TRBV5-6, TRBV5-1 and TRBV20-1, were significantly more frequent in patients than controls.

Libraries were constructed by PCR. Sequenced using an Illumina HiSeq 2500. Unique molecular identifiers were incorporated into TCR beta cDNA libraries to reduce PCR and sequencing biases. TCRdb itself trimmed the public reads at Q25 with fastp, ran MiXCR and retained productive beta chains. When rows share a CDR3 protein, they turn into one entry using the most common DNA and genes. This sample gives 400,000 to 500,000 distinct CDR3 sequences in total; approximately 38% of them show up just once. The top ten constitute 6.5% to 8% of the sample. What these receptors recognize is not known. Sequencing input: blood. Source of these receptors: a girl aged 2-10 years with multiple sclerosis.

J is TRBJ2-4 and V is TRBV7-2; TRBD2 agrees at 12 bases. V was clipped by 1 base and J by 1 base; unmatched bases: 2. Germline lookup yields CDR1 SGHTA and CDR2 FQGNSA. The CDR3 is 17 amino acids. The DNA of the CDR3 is TGTGCCAGCAGCTTAGAACTAGCGGGGGGTGCCAAAAACATTCAGTACTTC. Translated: CASSLELAGGAKNIQYF.

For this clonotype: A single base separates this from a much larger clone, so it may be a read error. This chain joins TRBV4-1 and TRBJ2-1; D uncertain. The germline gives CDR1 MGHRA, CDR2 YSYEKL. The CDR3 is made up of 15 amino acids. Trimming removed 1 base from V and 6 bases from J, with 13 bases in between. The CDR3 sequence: CASSQGSGSCNEQFF. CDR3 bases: TGCGCCAGCAGCCAAGGGTCGGGCTCTTGCAATGAGCAGTTCTTC.

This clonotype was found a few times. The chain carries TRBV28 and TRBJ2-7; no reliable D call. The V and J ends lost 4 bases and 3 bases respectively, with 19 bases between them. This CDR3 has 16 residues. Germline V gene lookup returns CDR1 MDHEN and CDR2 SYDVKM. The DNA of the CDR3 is TGTGCCAGCAGTTCCCCCCGGACCGGCTGTGGCTACGAGCAGTACTTC. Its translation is CASSSPRTGCGYEQYF.

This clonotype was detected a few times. DNA of the CDR3: TGTGCCAGCAGTTTAACGGAATGGCGGAGCTATGGCTACACCTTC. Encoded protein: CASSLTEWRSYGYTF. The chain uses TRBV28 and TRBJ1-2; D unclear. The CDR3 loop spans 15 amino acids. V dropped 2 bases and J dropped 4 bases, with 14 bases sitting between them. Germline V CDR1 and CDR2: MDHEN, SYDVKM.

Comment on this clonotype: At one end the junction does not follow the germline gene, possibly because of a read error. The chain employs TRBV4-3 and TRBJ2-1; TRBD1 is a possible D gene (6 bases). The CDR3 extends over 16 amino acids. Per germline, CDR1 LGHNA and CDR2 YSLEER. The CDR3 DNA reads TGCGCCAGCAGCCAATTGGTCAGGGGCGCCCGTAATGGGCAGTTCTTC. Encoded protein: CASSQLVRGARNGQFF.

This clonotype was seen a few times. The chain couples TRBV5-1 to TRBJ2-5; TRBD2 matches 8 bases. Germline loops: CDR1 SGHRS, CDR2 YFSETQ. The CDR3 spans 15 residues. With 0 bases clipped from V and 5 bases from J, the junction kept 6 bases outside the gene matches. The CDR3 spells CASSLGGGKKETQYF. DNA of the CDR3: TGCGCCAGCAGCTTGGGCGGGGGGAAGAAGGAGACCCAGTACTTC.

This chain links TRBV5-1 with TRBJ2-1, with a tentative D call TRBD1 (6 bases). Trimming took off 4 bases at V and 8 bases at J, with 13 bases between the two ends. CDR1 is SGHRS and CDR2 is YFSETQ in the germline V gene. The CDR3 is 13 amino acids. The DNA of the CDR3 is TGCGCCAGCAGCCGAAGGGACAAAGATGAGCAGTTCTTC. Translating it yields CASSRRDKDEQFF.

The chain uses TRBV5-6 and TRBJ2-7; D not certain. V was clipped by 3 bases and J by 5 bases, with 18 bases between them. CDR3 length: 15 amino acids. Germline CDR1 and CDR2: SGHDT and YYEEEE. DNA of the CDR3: TGTGCCAGCAGCTCGCTCCAAATGACTTTAGACGAGCAGTACTTC. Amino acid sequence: CASSSLQMTLDEQYF.

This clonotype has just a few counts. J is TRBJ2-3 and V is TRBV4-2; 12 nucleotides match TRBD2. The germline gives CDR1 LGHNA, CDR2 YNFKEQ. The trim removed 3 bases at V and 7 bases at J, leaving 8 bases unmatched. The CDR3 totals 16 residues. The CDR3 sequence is CASSHPSGGAVNTQYF. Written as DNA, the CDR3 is TGTGCCAGCAGCCACCCTAGCGGGGGGGCGGTAAATACGCAGTATTTT.

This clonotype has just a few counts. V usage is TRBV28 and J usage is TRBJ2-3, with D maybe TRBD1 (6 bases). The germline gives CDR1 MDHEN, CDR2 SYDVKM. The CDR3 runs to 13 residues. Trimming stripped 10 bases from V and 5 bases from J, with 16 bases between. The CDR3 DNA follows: TGTGCCACTCTCAGGGGCGCTGGAGATACGCAGTATTTT. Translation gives CATLRGAGDTQYF.

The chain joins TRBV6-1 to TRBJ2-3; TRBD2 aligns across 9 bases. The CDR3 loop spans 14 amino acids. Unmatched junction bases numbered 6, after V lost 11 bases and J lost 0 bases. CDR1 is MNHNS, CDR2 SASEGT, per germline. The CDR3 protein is CALAGRLSTDTQYF. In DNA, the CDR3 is TGTGCCCTAGCGGGAAGACTTAGCACAGATACGCAGTATTTT.

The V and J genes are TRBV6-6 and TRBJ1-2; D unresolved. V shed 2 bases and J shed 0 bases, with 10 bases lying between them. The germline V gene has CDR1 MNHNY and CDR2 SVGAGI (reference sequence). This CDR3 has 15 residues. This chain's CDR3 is CASSYERTPNYGYTF. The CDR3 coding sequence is TGTGCCAGCAGTTACGAAAGAACTCCTAACTATGGCTACACCTTC.

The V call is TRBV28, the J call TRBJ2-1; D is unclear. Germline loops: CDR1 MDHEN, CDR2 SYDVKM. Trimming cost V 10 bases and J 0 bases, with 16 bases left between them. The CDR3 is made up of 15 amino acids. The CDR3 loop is CANSVLQASYNEQFF. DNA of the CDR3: TGTGCCAACAGCGTTTTGCAGGCCTCCTACAATGAGCAGTTCTTC.

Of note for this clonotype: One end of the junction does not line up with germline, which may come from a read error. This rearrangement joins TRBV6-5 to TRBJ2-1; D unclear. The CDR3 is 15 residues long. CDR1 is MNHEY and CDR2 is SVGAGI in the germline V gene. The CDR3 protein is CTSSYSSEVLGEQFF. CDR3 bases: TGTACCAGCAGTTATTCCTCAGAAGTACTCGGTGAGCAGTTCTTC.

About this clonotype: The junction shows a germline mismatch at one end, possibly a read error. The CDR3 loop is CASNRLGRGANALTF. CDR3 coding DNA: TGTGCCAGCAACCGCCTGGGGCGGGGGGCCAACGCCCTGACTTTC. V gene TRBV27 combines with J gene TRBJ2-6; TRBD2 matches 8 bases. The CDR3 runs to 15 residues. Germline loops: CDR1 MNHEY, CDR2 SMNVEV (reference sequence).

The DNA for the CDR3 is TGTGCCAGCAGCAAGCGGGACAGGGGCACAGATACGCAGTATTTT. As protein: CASSKRDRGTDTQYF. The J gene is TRBJ2-3, the V gene TRBV7-2, with 9 bases lining up with TRBD1. Looked up from germline, CDR1 is SGHTA and CDR2 is FQGNSA. The CDR3 is 15 amino acids. With 5 bases clipped from V and 1 base from J, the junction kept 4 bases outside the gene matches.

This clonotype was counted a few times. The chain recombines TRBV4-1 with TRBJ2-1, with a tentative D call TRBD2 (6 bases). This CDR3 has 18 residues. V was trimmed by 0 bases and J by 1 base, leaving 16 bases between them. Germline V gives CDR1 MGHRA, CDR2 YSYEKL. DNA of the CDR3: TGCGCCAGCAGCCAAGATCTTACCAGCGGGCTTTCCTACAATGAGCAGTTCTTC. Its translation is CASSQDLTSGLSYNEQFF.

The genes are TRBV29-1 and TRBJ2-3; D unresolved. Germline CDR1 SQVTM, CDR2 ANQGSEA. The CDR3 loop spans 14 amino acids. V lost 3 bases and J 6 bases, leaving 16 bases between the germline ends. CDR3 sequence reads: CSVDPGSLGDTQYF. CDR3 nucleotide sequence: TGCAGCGTTGACCCTGGATCACTGGGGGATACGCAGTATTTT.

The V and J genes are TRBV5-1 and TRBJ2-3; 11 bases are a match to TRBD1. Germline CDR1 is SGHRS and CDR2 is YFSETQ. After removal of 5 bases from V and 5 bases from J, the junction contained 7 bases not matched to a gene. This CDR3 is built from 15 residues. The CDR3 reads CASSRTGGFKDTQYF. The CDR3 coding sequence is TGCGCCAGCAGTCGGACAGGGGGCTTTAAAGATACGCAGTATTTT.

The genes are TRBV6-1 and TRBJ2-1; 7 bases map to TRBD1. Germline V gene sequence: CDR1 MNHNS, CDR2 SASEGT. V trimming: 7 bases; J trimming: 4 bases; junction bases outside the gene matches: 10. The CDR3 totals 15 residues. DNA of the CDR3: TGTGCCAGCAAAACGGACAGGCTGTTATACAATGAGCAGTTCTTC. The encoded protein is CASKTDRLLYNEQFF.

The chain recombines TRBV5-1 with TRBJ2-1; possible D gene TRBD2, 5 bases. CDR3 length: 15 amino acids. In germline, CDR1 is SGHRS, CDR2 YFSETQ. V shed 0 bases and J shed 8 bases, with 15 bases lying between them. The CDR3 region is CASSLDPLGSDEQFF. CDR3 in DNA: TGCGCCAGCAGCTTGGACCCTTTGGGTAGCGATGAGCAGTTCTTC.

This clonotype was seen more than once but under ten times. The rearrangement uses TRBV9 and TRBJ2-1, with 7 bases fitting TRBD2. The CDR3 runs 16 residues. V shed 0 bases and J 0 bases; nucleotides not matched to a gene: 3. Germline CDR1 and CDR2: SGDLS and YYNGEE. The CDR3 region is CASSVVWDYSYNEQFF. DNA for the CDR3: TGTGCCAGCAGCGTAGTGTGGGACTACTCCTACAATGAGCAGTTCTTC.

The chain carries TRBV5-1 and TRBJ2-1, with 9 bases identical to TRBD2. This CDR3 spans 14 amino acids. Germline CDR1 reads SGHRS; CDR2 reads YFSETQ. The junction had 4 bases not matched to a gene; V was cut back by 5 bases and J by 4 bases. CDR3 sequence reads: CASSWTSVYNEQFF. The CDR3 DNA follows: TGCGCCAGCAGTTGGACTAGCGTATACAATGAGCAGTTCTTC.